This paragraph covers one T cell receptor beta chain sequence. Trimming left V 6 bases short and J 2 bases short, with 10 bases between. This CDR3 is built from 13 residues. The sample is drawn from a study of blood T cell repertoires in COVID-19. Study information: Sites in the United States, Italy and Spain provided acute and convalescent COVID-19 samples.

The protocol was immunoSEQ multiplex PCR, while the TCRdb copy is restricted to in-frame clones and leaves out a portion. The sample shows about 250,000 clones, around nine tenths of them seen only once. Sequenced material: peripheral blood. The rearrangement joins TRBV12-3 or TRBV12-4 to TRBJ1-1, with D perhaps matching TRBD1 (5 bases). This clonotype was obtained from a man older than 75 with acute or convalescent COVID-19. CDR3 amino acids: CASSRQINTEAFF. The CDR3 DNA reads TGTGCCAGCAGCCGACAGATTAACACTGAAGCTTTCTTT.